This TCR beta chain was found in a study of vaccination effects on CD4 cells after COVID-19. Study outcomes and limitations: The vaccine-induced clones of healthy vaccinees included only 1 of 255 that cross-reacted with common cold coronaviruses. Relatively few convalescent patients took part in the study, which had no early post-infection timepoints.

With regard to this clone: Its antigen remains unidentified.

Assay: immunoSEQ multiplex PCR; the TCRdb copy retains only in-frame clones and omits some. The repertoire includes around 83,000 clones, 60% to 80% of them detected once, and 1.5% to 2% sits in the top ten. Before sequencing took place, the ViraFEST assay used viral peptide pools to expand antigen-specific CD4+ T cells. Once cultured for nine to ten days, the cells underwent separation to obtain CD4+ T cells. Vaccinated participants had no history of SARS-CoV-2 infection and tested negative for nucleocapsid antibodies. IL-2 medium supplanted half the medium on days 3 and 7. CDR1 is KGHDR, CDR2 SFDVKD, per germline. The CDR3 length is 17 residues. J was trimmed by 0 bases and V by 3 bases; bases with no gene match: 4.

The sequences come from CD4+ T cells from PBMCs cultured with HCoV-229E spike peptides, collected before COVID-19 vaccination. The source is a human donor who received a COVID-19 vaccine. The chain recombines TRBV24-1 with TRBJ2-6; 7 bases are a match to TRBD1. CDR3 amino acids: CATSDEQGHSGANVLTF. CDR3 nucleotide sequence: TGTGCCACCAGTGATGAACAGGGGCACTCTGGGGCCAACGTCCTGACTTTC.